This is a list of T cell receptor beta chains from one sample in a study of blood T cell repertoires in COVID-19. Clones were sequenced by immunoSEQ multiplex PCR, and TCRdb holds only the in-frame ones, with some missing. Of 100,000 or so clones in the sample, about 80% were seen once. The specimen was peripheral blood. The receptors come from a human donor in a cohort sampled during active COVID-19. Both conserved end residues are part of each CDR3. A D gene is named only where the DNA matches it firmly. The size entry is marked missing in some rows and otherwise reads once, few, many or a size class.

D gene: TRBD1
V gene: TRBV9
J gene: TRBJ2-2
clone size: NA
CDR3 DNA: TGTGCCAGCAGCGCGACAGGGTATCCGAACACCGGGGAGCTGTTTTTT
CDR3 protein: CASSATGYPNTGELFF

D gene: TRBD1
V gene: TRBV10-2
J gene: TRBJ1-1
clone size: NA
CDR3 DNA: TGCGCCAGCAGTCGGTTTGGACAGGGGGCGCTGGGTGAAGCTTTCTTT
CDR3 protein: CASSRFGQGALGEAFF

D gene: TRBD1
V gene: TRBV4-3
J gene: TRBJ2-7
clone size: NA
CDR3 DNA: TGCGCCAGCAGACAAGATGCGGGACAGGGCTACGAGCAGTACTTC
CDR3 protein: CASRQDAGQGYEQYF

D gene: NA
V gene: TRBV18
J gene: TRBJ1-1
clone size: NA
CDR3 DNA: TGTGCCAGCTCACCATCTATTGACACTGAAGCTTTCTTT
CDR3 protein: CASSPSIDTEAFF

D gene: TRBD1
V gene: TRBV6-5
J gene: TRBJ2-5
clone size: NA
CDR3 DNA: TGTGCCAGCAGCCCGAGGGGGCTCCGCCAAGAGACCCAGTACTTC
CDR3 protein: CASSPRGLRQETQYF

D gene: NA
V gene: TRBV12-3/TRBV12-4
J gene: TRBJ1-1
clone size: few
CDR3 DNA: TGTGCCAGCAGTGCCCGAATAGCTGAAGCTTTCTTT
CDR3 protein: CASSARIAEAFF

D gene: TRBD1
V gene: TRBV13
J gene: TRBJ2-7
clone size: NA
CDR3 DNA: TGTGCCAGCAGCTTGGGACAGCTCGTAGGATACGAGCAGTACTTC
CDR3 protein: CASSLGQLVGYEQYF

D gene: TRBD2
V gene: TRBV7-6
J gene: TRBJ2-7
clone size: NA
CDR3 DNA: TGTGCCAGCAGCTTAGCGGCTAGCGGGGGGTTATATCCCGAGCAGTACTTC
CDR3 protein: CASSLAASGGLYPEQYF

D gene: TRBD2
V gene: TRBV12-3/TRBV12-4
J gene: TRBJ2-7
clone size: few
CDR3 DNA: TGTGCCAGCAGTTTGGGGCTAGCGGGGGTCCCGTACTTC
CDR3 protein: CASSLGLAGVPYF

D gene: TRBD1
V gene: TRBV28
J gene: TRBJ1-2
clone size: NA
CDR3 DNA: TGTGCCAGCAGTTTATCGGGGACAGCTAACTATGGCTACACCTTC
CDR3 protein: CASSLSGTANYGYTF

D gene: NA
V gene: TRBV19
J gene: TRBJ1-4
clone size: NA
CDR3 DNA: TGTGCCAGTAGCTCCCCCGGACAGAAAACTAATGAAAAACTGTTTTTT
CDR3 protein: CASSSPGQKTNEKLFF

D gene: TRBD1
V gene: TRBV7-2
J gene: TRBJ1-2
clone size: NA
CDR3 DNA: TGTGCCAGCAGCTCCGCCGGGCGTACAGGGGACTATGGCTACACCTTC
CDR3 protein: CASSSAGRTGDYGYTF